Sequencing of this TCR beta chain was carried out in a study of T cells in Graves' hyperthyroidism and ophthalmopathy. This clonotype was recorded at least ten times. What it binds is unknown. Germline V gene lookup returns CDR1 SGHAT and CDR2 FQNNGV. The CDR3 loop spans 14 amino acids. Trimming took 0 bases from V and 4 from J; bases not matched to a gene: 1. Amplified TCR beta CDR3 regions derived from RNA transcripts. The HTBI set primed first-round TCR CDR3 RT-PCR. A single record per CDR3 protein comes from TCRdb applying MiXCR to the multiplex PCR reads. The top ten clones hold around a tenth of a sample with 300,000 to 450,000 distinct CDR3 sequences, roughly an eighth of them seen once. Findings and caveats of the study: Model predictions of ophthalmopathy came a median approximately 6 months before onset. Blood also carried most thyroid clonotypes expanded above 0.001.

The specimen was blood. The source of this sequence is a woman between 18 and 29 years old with Graves' hyperthyroidism. The chain joins TRBV11-2 to TRBJ1-1; TRBD1 aligns across 8 bases. The CDR3 loop is CASSLDRGRTEAFF. DNA of the CDR3: TGTGCCAGCAGCTTAGACAGGGGGCGCACTGAAGCTTTCTTT. The variable domain in full, with the rest retrieved from reference TRBV11-2 and TRBJ1-1, is EAGVAQSPRYKIIEKRQSVAFWCNPISGHATLYWYQQILGQGPKLLIQFQNNGVVDDSQLPKDRFSAERLKGVDSTLKIQPAKLEDSAVYLCASSLDRGRTEAFFGQGTRLTVV.